Included here is one TCR beta chain sequence, with context. J lost 4 bases, V lost 7 bases, and 5 bases had no gene match. Germline CDR1 and CDR2: SQVTM and ANQGSEA. This CDR3 region has 15 residues. Measured with immunoSEQ multiplex PCR; TCRdb has only the in-frame clones, and not every one. The sample shows approximately 40,000 clones, 92% of them seen only once. The sample comes from a study of T cell changes during pregnancy in multiple sclerosis. The J gene is TRBJ2-2, the V gene TRBV29-1; TRBD2 matches 14 bases. The clonotype comes from a female donor with multiple sclerosis, enrolled in a pregnancy study. The sequences come from CD8+ T cells from peripheral blood mononuclear cells, collected in the third trimester of pregnancy. The CDR3 DNA follows: TGCAGCGCCCAGGGACTAGCGGGGGCCACCGGGGAGCTGTTTTTT. Its translation is CSAQGLAGATGELFF.